The 27 T cell receptor beta chains below were found in one sample sequenced in a study of molecular identifiers for immune sequencing clone quantification. TCRdb redid the calling of the PCR reads with MiXCR, one entry per CDR3 protein. The profile shows some 10,000 distinct CDR3 sequences, around 17% of them singletons. The sequenced material came from naive CD8+ T cells from blood, with Jurkat cell RNA spiked in. Specified subset: FACS-sorted CD8+CD4-CCR7+CD45RA+ naive T cells. The receptors come from a human donor in good health. Some libraries in this study had Jurkat cell RNA spiked in.

This clonotype was detected many times. This rearrangement joins TRBV25-1 to TRBJ2-1; 12 positions agree with TRBD2. There are 14 residues in the CDR3. V lost 4 bases, J lost 9 bases, and 4 bases stayed unmatched. Germline V CDR1 and CDR2: MGHDK, SYGVNS. CDR3 sequence (DNA): TGTGCCAGCAGTGGGACTAGCGGGACTCTTGAGCAGTTCTTC. Its translation: CASSGTSGTLEQFF. Together with reference TRBV25-1 and TRBJ2-1, the CDR3 gives the full variable domain: EADIYQTPRYLVIGTGKKITLECSQTMGHDKMYWYQQDPGMELHLIHYSYGVNSTEKGDLSSESTVSRIRTEHFPLTLESARPSHTSQYLCASSGTSGTLEQFFGPGTRLTVL.

The DNA of the CDR3 is TGCGCCAGCAGTCAATCCGGACTAGCGGGAGAAGGTGAGCAGTTCTTC. Amino acids: CASSQSGLAGEGEQFF. The V call is TRBV4-1, the J call TRBJ2-1; 13 nucleotides line up with TRBD2. CDR1 and CDR2 (germline): MGHRA, YSYEKL. V trimming: 6 bases; J trimming: 9 bases; junction bases outside the gene matches: 11. The CDR3 length is 16 residues.

This clonotype is medium-sized. The chain links TRBV12-3 or TRBV12-4 to TRBJ2-3; 16 nucleotides align to TRBD2. The CDR3 runs 16 residues. Trimming took 5 bases from V and 6 from J; bases not matched to a gene: 5. The CDR3 DNA reads as TGTGCCAGCAGTCAGGGACTAGCGGGAGGGCGTGATACGCAGTATTTT. It codes for CASSQGLAGGRDTQYF.

By sample share, this clonotype is medium-sized. The chain couples TRBV10-3 to TRBJ2-3; TRBD2 is a possible D gene (5 bases). The V and J ends lost 6 bases and 3 bases respectively, with 13 bases between them. The germline V gene encodes CDR1 ENHRY and CDR2 SYGVKD. This CDR3 spans 14 amino acids. The CDR3 bases are TGTGCCATCAGCCCGGGATCCAAAACAGATACGCAGTATTTT. Translating gives CAISPGSKTDTQYF.

This clonotype was counted at least ten times. The chain recombines TRBV10-2 with TRBJ2-3; 10 bases line up with TRBD2. The CDR3 extends over 14 amino acids. Germline-derived CDR1 and CDR2 are WSHSY and SAAADI. The V gene end was trimmed by 2 bases and the J gene end by 5 bases; junction bases not matched to a gene: 1. The CDR3 loop reads CASSEVAGGDTQYF. The CDR3, as DNA: TGCGCCAGCAGTGAGGTAGCGGGAGGAGATACGCAGTATTTT.

In this sample, this clonotype turned up a few times. The gene calls are TRBV7-9 and TRBJ1-2; 8 nucleotides agree with TRBD1. V shed 1 base, J shed 2 bases, and the junction held 0 bases outside the gene matches. The germline V gene has CDR1 SEHNR and CDR2 FQNEAQ (reference sequence). The CDR3 is made up of 14 amino acids. The CDR3 DNA reads as TGTGCCAGCAGCTTAGGGACAGGGAACTATGGCTACACCTTC. This gives the protein CASSLGTGNYGYTF.

This clonotype was counted only a few times. The genes are TRBV5-1 and TRBJ2-7; possible D gene TRBD2, 5 bases. Trimming took off 4 bases at V and 5 bases at J, with 19 bases between the two ends. CDR3 length equals 15 residues. Germline CDR1 and CDR2: SGHRS and YFSETQ. CDR3 loop: CASSQHRGLADEQYF. The CDR3 DNA sequence: TGCGCCAGCAGCCAGCACCGGGGTCTCGCTGACGAGCAGTACTTC.

In DNA form, the CDR3 reads TGTGCCAGCAGCCTCCGTCTAGCGAACCAACGGCAAGAGACCCAGTACTTC. This translates into CASSLRLANQRQETQYF. The chain uses TRBV11-2 and TRBJ2-5, with a weak D call TRBD2 (6 bases). The CDR3 is made up of 17 amino acids. The germline V gene encodes CDR1 SGHAT and CDR2 FQNNGV. V lost 5 bases and J lost 2, with 21 bases in between.

This clonotype was observed a few times. Given a much more abundant clone one base away, this may be a read error. This chain connects TRBV6-1 to TRBJ2-7; TRBD2 might be the D (6 bases). From germline, CDR1 is MNHNS and CDR2 SASEGT. The CDR3 loop spans 15 amino acids. The CDR3, as DNA: TGTGCCAGCAGTGAAGTTGACGGGAGCTCCTACGAGCGGTACTTC. Its translation: CASSEVDGSSYERYF.

This clonotype was seen many times. The chain combines TRBV28 with TRBJ1-5; TRBD1 aligns across 8 bases. The CDR3 runs 15 residues. V gave up 5 bases and J gave up 1 base; unmatched junction bases: 4. CDR1 MDHEN and CDR2 SYDVKM come from the germline V gene. The CDR3 DNA is TGTGCCAGCAGTATCAACAGGGGGAGCAATCAGCCCCAGCATTTT. Translating gives CASSINRGSNQPQHF.

This clonotype was counted a few times. A much larger clone lies a single base off, so this may be a read error. The chain combines TRBV28 with TRBJ1-2, with 9 bases lining up with TRBD1. Germline CDR1 is MDHEN and CDR2 is SYDVKM. The CDR3 consists of 14 residues. With V trimmed by 10 bases and J by 4 bases, 10 bases remained unmatched. The chain's CDR3 is CANLRDRVVYGYTF. CDR3 nucleotides: TGTGCCAACCTCCGGGACAGGGTTGTCTATGGCTACACCTTC.

This clonotype came up many times. The rearrangement links TRBV19 to TRBJ2-6; the D is unclear. Deletions cut 3 bases from V and 0 bases from J, with 9 bases between. This CDR3 region has 16 residues. Germline lookup yields CDR1 LNHDA and CDR2 SQIVND (reference sequence). In nucleotides, the CDR3 is TGTGCCAGTAGTATCGACACCGACTCTGGGGCCAACGTCCTGACTTTC. The encoded protein is CASSIDTDSGANVLTF. The entire variable domain, with the rest obtained from reference TRBV19 and TRBJ2-6, is as follows: DGGITQSPKYLFRKEGQNVTLSCEQNLNHDAMYWYRQDPGQGLRLIYYSQIVNDFQKGDIAEGYSVSREKKESFPLTVTSAQKNPTAFYLCASSIDTDSGANVLTFGAGSRLTVL.

This clonotype is termed medium-sized. The rearrangement uses TRBV19 and TRBJ2-5, with 8 bases matching TRBD2. The CDR3 covers 13 residues. CDR1 and CDR2 from the germline V gene are LNHDA and SQIVND (reference sequence). The junction had 5 bases not matched to a gene; V was cut back by 9 bases and J by 2 bases. The CDR3 DNA is TGTGCCAGCCACGGGGGGGTTCAAGAGACCCAGTACTTC. This gives the protein CASHGGVQETQYF.

This clonotype has at least ten counts. V gene TRBV24-1 combines with J gene TRBJ2-2, with unresolved D. This CDR3 region has 12 residues. The V end lost 5 bases, the J end lost 5 bases, and 5 bases lay between the germline ends. Germline V gene data show CDR1 as KGHDR and CDR2 as SFDVKD. This CDR3 is CATSAGTGELFF. The DNA for the CDR3 is TGTGCCACCAGTGCCGGAACCGGGGAGCTGTTTTTT.

Ten or more counts support this clonotype. The genes are TRBV3-1 and TRBJ1-4; TRBD1 agrees at 9 bases. Germline assignment: CDR1 LGHDT and CDR2 YNNKEL (reference sequence). V shed 2 bases and J 2 bases; nucleotides not matched to a gene: 6. The CDR3 is 17 residues long. The CDR3 spells CASSQTTGGWTNEKLFF. CDR3 nucleotide sequence: TGTGCCAGCAGCCAAACGACAGGGGGTTGGACTAATGAAAAACTGTTTTTT.

This sequence joins TRBV27 and TRBJ2-6; D call uncertain. In germline, CDR1 is MNHEY, CDR2 SMNVEV (reference sequence). This CDR3 has 17 residues. V was shortened by 4 bases and J by 0 bases, with 13 bases between the two germline ends. CDR3 in amino acids: CASSSPGSLSGANVLTF. CDR3 nucleotide sequence: TGTGCCAGCAGTTCCCCAGGATCCCTCTCTGGGGCCAACGTCCTGACTTTC.

On this clonotype itself: A much larger clone lies one base from this, so it may be a read error. The chain links TRBV5-6 to TRBJ2-1, with D possibly being TRBD1 or TRBD2 (5 bases each). Germline CDR1 reads SGHDT; CDR2 reads YYEEEE. The CDR3 totals 13 residues. CDR3 loop: CANSLRGNNEQFF. As DNA, the CDR3 is TGTGCCAACAGCTTGAGGGGAAACAATGAGCAGTTCTTC.

At least ten counts were recorded for this clonotype. DNA of the CDR3: TGTGCCTGGGGACCGGGACAGGCTTACACAGATACGCAGTATTTT. It codes for CAWGPGQAYTDTQYF. The chain recombines TRBV30 with TRBJ2-3, with TRBD1 identical over 8 bases. CDR3 length equals 15 residues. V lost 5 bases, J lost 2 bases, and 9 bases stayed unmatched. Germline CDR1 and CDR2: GTSNPN and SVGIG (reference sequence).

Worth noting for this clonotype: At one end the junction does not follow the germline gene, possibly because of a read error. The chain employs TRBV10-3 and TRBJ2-7, with D unresolved. Germline CDR1 and CDR2: ENHRY and SYGVKD. This CDR3 has 11 residues. CDR3: CAISDSYEQCF. The CDR3 nucleotides are TGTGCCATCAGCGACTCCTACGAGCAGTGCTTC.

This clonotype was observed many times. CDR3 region: CASSQMGGARGYEQYF. CDR3 in DNA: TGTGCCAGCAGTCAAATGGGGGGGGCTCGGGGCTACGAGCAGTACTTC. The chain links TRBV7-9 to TRBJ2-7, with D maybe TRBD2 (7 bases). V lost 6 bases, J lost 3 bases, and 21 bases lay in between. The CDR3 runs 16 residues. Germline values: CDR1 SEHNR, CDR2 FQNEAQ (reference sequence).

The chain carries TRBV12-3 or TRBV12-4 and TRBJ1-1; a possible D gene is TRBD1 (6 bases). The CDR3 extends over 14 amino acids. Trimming stripped 8 bases from V and 5 bases from J, with 18 bases between. For the CDR3, the DNA is TGTGCCAGCGCCCTGTTGGGGGCGGGGACTGAAGCTTTCTTT. The encoded protein is CASALLGAGTEAFF.

This clonotype ranks as medium-sized (0.01 to 0.1%). The chain employs TRBV27 and TRBJ2-7; D unclear. Germline values: CDR1 MNHEY, CDR2 SMNVEV (reference sequence). Trimming took 2 bases from V and 0 from J, leaving 11 bases between them. The CDR3 extends over 15 amino acids. The CDR3 sequence: CASSLRPASSYEQYF. Here the CDR3 DNA reads TGTGCCAGCAGTTTACGGCCAGCTAGCTCCTACGAGCAGTACTTC.

The chain couples TRBV12-3 or TRBV12-4 to TRBJ2-5; TRBD2 might be the D (5 bases). The CDR3 covers 15 residues. Between the trimmed V and J ends, which lost 7 bases and 5 bases, there was a span of 20 bases. This CDR3 is CASTPTSGSTETQYF. CDR3 nucleotides: TGTGCCAGCACTCCCACTTCGGGGAGCACCGAGACCCAGTACTTC.

In this sample, this clonotype is medium-sized (0.01 to 0.1%). The genes are TRBV5-4 and TRBJ2-7; TRBD2 matches 9 bases. Germline CDR1 is SGHNT and CDR2 is YYREEE (reference sequence). J was trimmed by 12 bases and V by 1 base; bases with no gene match: 8. This CDR3 has 13 amino acids. This CDR3 is CASSLMSGRLLYF. Written as DNA, the CDR3 is TGTGCCAGCAGCTTGATGAGCGGGAGGTTGCTGTACTTC.

In this sample, this clonotype turned up a few times. A read error may be the cause here, since a much bigger clone is one base away. Without the conserved terminal phenylalanine or tryptophan, this CDR3 likely stems from a read error. The V call is TRBV6-5, the J call TRBJ2-5, with TRBD2 identical over 9 bases. The CDR3 runs to 14 residues. Trimming at V came to 3 bases and at J to 3 bases, leaving 2 bases not matched to a gene. CDR1 MNHEY and CDR2 SVGAGI come from the germline V gene. The CDR3 spells CASSYVAGEETQYL. The CDR3 region has the DNA TGTGCCAGCAGTTATGTAGCGGGAGAAGAGACCCAGTACCTC.

This clonotype ranks as medium-sized. This chain uses TRBV28 with TRBJ2-7, with 7 bases identical to TRBD1. The CDR3 loop spans 12 amino acids. Unmatched junction bases numbered 5, after V lost 5 bases and J lost 7 bases. Germline CDR1 and CDR2: MDHEN and SYDVKM. The CDR3 reads CASSLRTGEQYF. DNA of the CDR3: TGTGCCAGCAGTCTCCGGACAGGAGAGCAGTACTTC. The full variable domain, rest sourced from reference TRBV28 and TRBJ2-7, is DVKVTQSSRYLVKRTGEKVFLECVQDMDHENMFWYRQDPGLGLRLIYFSYDVKMKEKGDIPEGYSVSREKKERFSLILESASTNQTSMYLCASSLRTGEQYFGPGTRLTVT.

This clonotype is medium-sized. The rearrangement links TRBV4-1 to TRBJ2-5; D possibly corresponds to TRBD2 (6 bases). CDR1 is MGHRA, CDR2 YSYEKL, per germline. The V and J ends lost 5 bases and 0 bases respectively, with 10 bases between them. The CDR3 is 14 residues long. In DNA, the CDR3 is TGCGCCAGCAGCTCGTGGACTAACCAAGAGACCCAGTACTTC. Protein product: CASSSWTNQETQYF.